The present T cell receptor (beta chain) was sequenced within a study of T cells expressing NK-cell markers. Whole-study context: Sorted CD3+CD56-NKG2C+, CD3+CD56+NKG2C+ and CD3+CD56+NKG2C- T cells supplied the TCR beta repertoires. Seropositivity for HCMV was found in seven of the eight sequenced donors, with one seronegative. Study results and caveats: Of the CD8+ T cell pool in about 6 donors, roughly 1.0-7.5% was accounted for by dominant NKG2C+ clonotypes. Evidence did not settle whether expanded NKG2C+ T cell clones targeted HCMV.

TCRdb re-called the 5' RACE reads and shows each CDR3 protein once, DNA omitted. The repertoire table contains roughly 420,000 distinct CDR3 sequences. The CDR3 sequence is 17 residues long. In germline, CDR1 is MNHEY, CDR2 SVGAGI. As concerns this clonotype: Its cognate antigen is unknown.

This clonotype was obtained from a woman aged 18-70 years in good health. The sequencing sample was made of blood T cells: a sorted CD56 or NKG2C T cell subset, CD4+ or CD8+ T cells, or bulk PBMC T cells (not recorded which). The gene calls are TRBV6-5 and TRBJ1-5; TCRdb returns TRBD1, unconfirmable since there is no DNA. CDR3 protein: CASSLSIPGDSNQPQHF.